This T cell receptor (beta chain) is from a study of blood T cell repertoires in COVID-19. This clone was counted a single time. CDR1 and CDR2 (germline): MNHEY, SVGAGI. CDR3 size: 15 residues. V was clipped by 4 bases and J by 7 bases; unmatched bases: 9. Methods used by the authors: From reference gene primer amplification, estimates of nucleated cell counts were derived. Method: immunoSEQ multiplex PCR; TCRdb's copy keeps in-frame clones and lacks some. That table furnishes V, J and clone size, whereas the DNA furnished D and trimming. The table includes roughly 250,000 clones, around 82% detected once.

Sample: peripheral blood. The sequence came from a man between 50 and 59 years old with active or convalescent COVID-19. V is TRBV6-5 and J is TRBJ2-1; TRBD2 aligns across 8 bases. CDR3 in DNA: TGTGCCAGCAGTTCCGCCGGGACTAGACGGAATGAGCAGTTCTTC. Translated: CASSSAGTRRNEQFF.